A selection of T cell receptor beta chains follows, all from one sample in a study of regulatory T cells in long-lasting Graves disease. TCRdb reprocessed the multiplex PCR reads via MiXCR and lists one record per CDR3 protein. The sample holds 300,000 to 500,000 distinct CDR3 sequences; around 21% are singletons and the top ten take about a fifth. Source: peripheral blood mononuclear cells (PBMCs), taken when the disease was refractory, from a patient treated with antithyroid drugs. The receptors come from a female donor with Graves disease. The CDR3 runs from the conserved cysteine through the conserved F or W. Each record gives: V gene, D gene, clone size, J gene, CDR3 protein, CDR3 DNA. A D gene is named only where the DNA matches it firmly. The listing skips clone size in some rows; elsewhere it reads once, few, many or a size class.

TRBV7-2	NA	few	TRBJ1-2	CASSLKRQDGYTF	TGTGCCAGCAGCTTAAAACGGCAAGATGGCTACACCTTC
TRBV28	NA	many	TRBJ2-7	CASSPVTGTLYEQYF	TGTGCCAGCAGTCCCGTAACCGGGACGCTCTACGAGCAGTACTTC
TRBV7-9	TRBD1	NA	TRBJ2-2	CASSSRQGAGGELFF	TGTGCCAGCAGCTCCCGTCAGGGGGCTGGCGGGGAGCTGTTTTTT
TRBV7-2	NA	NA	TRBJ2-2	CASSLSSTTGELFF	TGTGCCAGCAGCTTAAGCTCGACGACCGGGGAGCTGTTTTTT
TRBV3-1	TRBD1	many	TRBJ2-7	CASSHTTGEYEQYF	TGTGCCAGCAGCCATACGACAGGGGAATACGAGCAGTACTTC
TRBV7-2	TRBD1	many	TRBJ1-2	CASSLMMAGGGYGYTF	TGTGCCAGCAGCTTAATGATGGCAGGGGGCGGCTATGGCTACACCTTC
TRBV6-2/TRBV6-3	NA	few	TRBJ1-1	CASASGFVSEAFF	TGTGCCTCGGCGTCTGGGTTCGTCTCTGAAGCTTTCTTT
TRBV10-3	NA	few	TRBJ2-2	CAISESGQGGPGELFF	TGTGCCATCAGTGAGTCGGGGCAGGGTGGCCCCGGGGAGCTGTTTTTT
TRBV7-8	NA	many	TRBJ1-2	CASSLGADYGYTF	TGTGCCAGCAGCTTAGGGGCAGACTATGGCTACACCTTC
TRBV5-1	TRBD2	NA	TRBJ2-7	CASSLGVAGFYEQYF	TGCGCCAGCAGCTTGGGGGTAGCGGGATTTTACGAGCAGTACTTC
TRBV11-2	NA	many	TRBJ2-6	CASSLGLSGANVLTF	TGTGCCAGCAGCTTAGGGCTCTCTGGGGCCAACGTCCTGACTTTC
TRBV7-2	NA	many	TRBJ1-1	CASSPVPNTEAFF	TGTGCCAGCAGCCCGGTACCGAACACTGAAGCTTTCTTT
TRBV4-3	NA	few	TRBJ2-5	CASSPGPRRETQYF	TGCGCCAGCAGCCCCGGGCCACGGAGGGAGACCCAGTACTTC
TRBV4-3	TRBD2	few	TRBJ2-5	CASSQGVREGQETQYF	TGCGCCAGCAGCCAAGGGGTGCGGGAGGGCCAAGAGACCCAGTACTTC
TRBV2	NA	many	TRBJ1-5	CASSGGNQPQHF	TGTGCCAGCAGTGGGGGCAATCAGCCCCAGCATTTT
TRBV3-1	NA	NA	TRBJ2-7	CASSQEGARVNEQYF	TGTGCCAGCAGCCAAGAAGGGGCTAGAGTAAACGAGCAGTACTTC
TRBV7-7	TRBD2	few	TRBJ2-7	CASSLASGLEVTHEQYF	TGTGCTAGCAGCTTAGCTAGCGGCCTGGAAGTGACCCACGAGCAGTACTTC
TRBV30	TRBD1	NA	TRBJ2-7	CAWKGQGVSEQYF	TGTGCCTGGAAGGGACAGGGTGTAAGCGAGCAGTACTTC
TRBV27	NA	many	TRBJ1-5	CASSLNPALGNQPQHF	TGTGCCAGCAGTTTAAACCCGGCGTTAGGCAATCAGCCCCAGCATTTT
TRBV5-1	TRBD1	NA	TRBJ1-1	CASSLGLTGGKLNTEAFF	TGCGCCAGCAGCTTAGGACTAACAGGGGGCAAATTGAACACTGAAGCTTTCTTT